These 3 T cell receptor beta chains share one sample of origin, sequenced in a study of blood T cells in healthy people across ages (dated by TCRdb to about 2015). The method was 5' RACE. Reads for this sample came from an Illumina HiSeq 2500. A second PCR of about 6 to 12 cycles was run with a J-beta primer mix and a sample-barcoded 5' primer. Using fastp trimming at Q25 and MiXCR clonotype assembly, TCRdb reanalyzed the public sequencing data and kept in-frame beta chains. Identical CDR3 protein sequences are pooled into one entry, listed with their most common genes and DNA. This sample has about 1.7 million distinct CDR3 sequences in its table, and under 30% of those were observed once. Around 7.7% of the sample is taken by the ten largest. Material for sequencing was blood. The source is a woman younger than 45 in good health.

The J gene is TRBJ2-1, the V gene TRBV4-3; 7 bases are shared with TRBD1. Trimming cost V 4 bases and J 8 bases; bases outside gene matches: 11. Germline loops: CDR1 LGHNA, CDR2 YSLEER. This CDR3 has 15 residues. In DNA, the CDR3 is TGCGCCAGCAGCCGCGACAGGGCTTCTGGGGATGAGCAGTTCTTC. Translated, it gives CASSRDRASGDEQFF.

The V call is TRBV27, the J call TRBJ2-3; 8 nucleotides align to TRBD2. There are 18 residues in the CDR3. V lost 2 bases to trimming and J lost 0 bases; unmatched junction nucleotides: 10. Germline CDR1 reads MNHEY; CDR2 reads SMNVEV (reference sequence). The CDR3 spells CASSLRAWERGSTDTQYF. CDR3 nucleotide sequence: TGTGCCAGCAGTTTACGGGCCTGGGAGCGGGGGAGCACAGATACGCAGTATTTT.

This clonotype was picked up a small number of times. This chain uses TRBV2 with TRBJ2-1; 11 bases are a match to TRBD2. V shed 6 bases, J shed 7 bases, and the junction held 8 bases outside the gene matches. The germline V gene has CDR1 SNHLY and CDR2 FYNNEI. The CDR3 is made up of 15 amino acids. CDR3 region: CASRRAPSGGNEQFF. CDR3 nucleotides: TGTGCCAGCAGGCGGGCCCCTAGCGGGGGGAATGAGCAGTTCTTC.